The clone carrying this TCR beta chain has at least ten counts. This record belongs to a study of low-dose radiotherapy and immunotherapy resistance in tumors. The wider study: Intravenous ipilimumab 1 mg/kg every six weeks was given with nivolumab 240 mg every two weeks. The study administered intravenous cyclophosphamide at 200 mg/m2 every two weeks, one day ahead of radiation and immunotherapy.

The V gene's germline CDR1 is MNHNS and CDR2 SASEGT. This CDR3 is built from 15 residues. V lost 1 base and J 0 bases, leaving 4 bases between the germline ends. Alpha and beta chains were covered, as first-strand cDNA relied on TRAV- and TRBV-specific primers. The authors amplified TCRs for about 20 PCR cycles with a constant-region primer and a V-primer adapter. From the reads, TCRdb called clonotypes with MiXCR, one entry per CDR3 protein. The data contain roughly 54,000 distinct CDR3 sequences, approximately 26% of them singletons. As to time point: before trial treatment. The TCR comes from a male donor with prostate cancer. The input for sequencing was PBMCs, taken before treatment. The V gene is TRBV6-1, the J gene TRBJ2-6; D unclear. CDR3 region: CASSEGGSGANVLTF. The CDR3 DNA reads TGTGCCAGCAGTGAAGGGGGCTCTGGGGCCAACGTCCTGACTTTC.